These T cell receptor beta chains were read from a single sample in a study of blood T cell repertoires in COVID-19. The method was immunoSEQ multiplex PCR; TCRdb's version includes in-frame clones alone and lacks a portion of them. The table lists about 67,000 clones, less than 90% of them singletons. Material for sequencing was peripheral blood. These TCRs come from a man aged 50 to 60 with active COVID-19. Each CDR3 is given with its conserved first and last residue. The D gene is left open where the match is weak. For some rows the clone size is stated as once, few or many, or as a class when expanded; others skip it.

size | D | J | V | DNA | CDR3
- | - | TRBJ2-5 | TRBV6-5 | TGTGCCAGCAGTTACGCAGCTACTAGTTACCAAGAGACCCAGTACTTC | CASSYAATSYQETQYF
once | TRBD2 | TRBJ2-5 | TRBV24-1 | TGTGCCACCAGTGCCGGGACTAGCGGGGGCCCCGCTGGCGGTAGAAAGACCCAGTACTTC | CATSAGTSGGPAGGRKTQYF
- | - | TRBJ1-6 | TRBV7-2 | TGTGCCAGCAGCTTCTCAATAGGTGGAGGTAATTCACCCCTCCACTTT | CASSFSIGGGNSPLHF
- | - | TRBJ2-5 | TRBV6-2/TRBV6-3 | TGTGCCAGCAGCCGTGGACAGAGACAAGAGACCCAGTACTTC | CASSRGQRQETQYF
- | TRBD1 | TRBJ1-2 | TRBV12-3/TRBV12-4 | TGTGCCAGCAGACAGGGGGTTCGCTATGGCTACACCTTC | CASRQGVRYGYTF
- | TRBD1 | TRBJ1-4 | TRBV3-1/TRBV3-2 | TGTGCCAGCAGCCCCGGCCAGGGGGTTAGGGCTAATGAAAAACTGTTTTTT | CASSPGQGVRANEKLFF
- | - | TRBJ1-1 | TRBV28 | TGTGCCAGCAGTTTCCAGGGCGCCTTCGGCCAAGCTTTCTTT | CASSFQGAFGQAFF
- | TRBD2 | TRBJ2-3 | TRBV30 | TGTGCCTGGAGTGGGGGGACTAGCGGGATTGGGGATACGCAGTATTTT | CAWSGGTSGIGDTQYF
once | TRBD2 | TRBJ2-1 | TRBV27 | TGTGCCAGCAGTTTACTAGCGGGAGTTGATCGGCAGTTCTTC | CASSLLAGVDRQFF
- | TRBD1 | TRBJ2-2 | TRBV6-2/TRBV6-3 | TGTGCCAGCAGTTACTCGGCAGGGGGCGCGGAGCTGTTTTTT | CASSYSAGGAELFF
few | - | TRBJ1-1 | TRBV2 | TGTGCCAGCAGTGATGTCGGAGAAGAGAACACTGAAGCTTTCTTT | CASSDVGEENTEAFF
- | - | TRBJ1-2 | TRBV19 | TGTGCCAGTAGTCGTAGACTGAATGGCTACACCTTC | CASSRRLNGYTF
- | - | TRBJ1-2 | TRBV7-2 | TGTGCCAGCAGCCCTTCTCCAGGGCAAATCTATGGCTACACCTTC | CASSPSPGQIYGYTF
- | - | TRBJ1-2 | TRBV28 | TGTGCCAGCAGTTTGTCGGGGGTTGGCTACACCTTC | CASSLSGVGYTF
- | TRBD2 | TRBJ2-1 | TRBV19 | TGTGCCAGTAGTAATGGACTAGCGGGGGCACTCTACAATGAGCAGTTCTTC | CASSNGLAGALYNEQFF
- | TRBD1 | TRBJ2-7 | TRBV7-2 | TGTGCCAGCAGCCGACAGGGGTGGTACGAGCAGTACTTC | CASSRQGWYEQYF
- | - | TRBJ2-1 | TRBV4-3 | TGCGCCAGCAGCCAAGAGGGGACAACCCCTCTGGGGCAGTTCTTC | CASSQEGTTPLGQFF
- | - | TRBJ1-2 | TRBV15 | TGTGCCACCAGCAGAGGGGGCCCCGCTAGAGCTAACTATGGCTACACCTTC | CATSRGGPARANYGYTF
- | TRBD2 | TRBJ2-5 | TRBV3-1/TRBV3-2 | TGTGCCAGCAGCCAAATTCCAACTTGGTCGACTAGCGGGATGGAGACCCAGTACTTC | CASSQIPTWSTSGMETQYF
- | TRBD2 | TRBJ2-1 | TRBV18 | TGTGCCAGCTCACCAGAAGCTTGGCTAGCGGGGCCAAATGAGCAGTTCTTC | CASSPEAWLAGPNEQFF
- | TRBD1 | TRBJ1-1 | TRBV11-1 | TGTGCCAGCAGCTTACGACCGACAGGGGGGAACACTGAAGCTTTCTTT | CASSLRPTGGNTEAFF
- | - | TRBJ1-2 | TRBV7-2 | TGTGCCAGCAGCTTAGGAGGGTTCTATGGCTACACCTTC | CASSLGGFYGYTF
- | - | TRBJ2-3 | TRBV10-3 | TGTGCCATCGGCAAAGAAGATACGCAGTATTTT | CAIGKEDTQYF
- | TRBD1 | TRBJ2-2 | TRBV7-9 | TGTGCCAGCAGCTTAGGGACAGGGTTTGCCGGGGAGCTGTTTTTT | CASSLGTGFAGELFF
- | TRBD2 | TRBJ2-7 | TRBV27 | TGTGCCAGCAGTTTAAGGCTAGCGGGAGGGTACGAGCAGTACTTC | CASSLRLAGGYEQYF
- | TRBD1 | TRBJ2-5 | TRBV4-1 | TGCGCCAGCAGCCAAGGACCCAGGGACAGGGGCGCGAAGACCCAGTACTTC | CASSQGPRDRGAKTQYF
few | TRBD2 | TRBJ2-3 | TRBV7-2 | TGTGCCAGCAGCTTAGAGGTAGCGGGGGCCCCCACAGATACGCAGTATTTT | CASSLEVAGAPTDTQYF
- | TRBD2 | TRBJ2-3 | TRBV7-9 | TGTGCCAGCAGCTTTGGGGAGGGGTTCACAGATACGCAGTATTTT | CASSFGEGFTDTQYF
- | - | TRBJ2-5 | TRBV19 | TGTGCCGGAGAGTCCAGGGTGTACCAAGAGACCCAGTACTTC | CAGESRVYQETQYF
- | TRBD1 | TRBJ1-1 | TRBV5-1 | TGCGCCAGCAGCTCGACAGGGCTGAACACTGAAGCTTTCTTT | CASSSTGLNTEAFF
- | TRBD1 | TRBJ2-7 | TRBV18 | TGTGCCAGCTCACCCAACAGGGGGCGTTACGAGCAGTACTTC | CASSPNRGRYEQYF
- | - | TRBJ2-7 | TRBV7-2 | TGTGCCAGCAGCCCCTCTACAGGCTACGAGCAGTACTTC | CASSPSTGYEQYF
- | TRBD2 | TRBJ2-3 | TRBV4-3 | TGCGCCAGCAGCCAAGATTTGGGACTAGCGGGCACAGATACGCAGTATTTT | CASSQDLGLAGTDTQYF
- | - | TRBJ1-3 | TRBV12-3/TRBV12-4 | TGTGCCAGCAGTTTAGACGGGGGAAACACCATATATTTT | CASSLDGGNTIYF
- | TRBD1 | TRBJ2-1 | TRBV18 | TGTGCCAGCTCACCATTAGGGACAGGGTATAACAATGAGCAGTTCTTC | CASSPLGTGYNNEQFF
- | TRBD2 | TRBJ2-3 | TRBV7-8 | TGTGCCAGCAGAGAGCGGGGGGGCCGGGTAGGTACGCAGTATTTT | CASRERGGRVGTQYF
few | TRBD2 | TRBJ2-2 | TRBV9 | TGTGCCAGCAGCGTGGGGCTAGCGGGGGGGACCGGGGAGCTGTTTTTT | CASSVGLAGGTGELFF
- | TRBD1 | TRBJ2-7 | TRBV28 | TGTGCCAGCAGTCTACCAGGGGGTCGGTACGAGCAGTACTTC | CASSLPGGRYEQYF
few | - | TRBJ1-1 | TRBV27 | TGTGCCAGCAGTTCCTCAGTGAACACTGAAGCTTTCTTT | CASSSSVNTEAFF
- | TRBD1 | TRBJ2-3 | TRBV10-3 | TGTGCCATCAGTGGAAGGACAGGGGGCGCGGCGGATACGCAGTATTTT | CAISGRTGGAADTQYF
- | - | TRBJ2-1 | TRBV12-3/TRBV12-4 | TGTGCCAGCAGTTTAGCCCAGGGCTATGAGCAGTTCTTC | CASSLAQGYEQFF
- | - | TRBJ2-7 | TRBV5-1 | TGCGCCAGCAGCTTGGACAGCTACTCCTACGAGCAGTACTTC | CASSLDSYSYEQYF
once | TRBD1 | TRBJ2-2 | TRBV19 | TGTGCCAGTACCCTCACCGGGACAGCCACCGGGGAGCTGTTTTTT | CASTLTGTATGELFF
- | TRBD1 | TRBJ2-5 | TRBV7-7 | TGTGCTAGCAGCACGGGACAGAAAGAGACCCAGTACTTC | CASSTGQKETQYF
- | TRBD1 | TRBJ2-6 | TRBV29-1 | TGCAGCGTTGATCCCGGGACAGGCTCTGGGGCCAACGTCCTGACTTTC | CSVDPGTGSGANVLTF
- | - | TRBJ1-5 | TRBV10-3 | TGTGCCATCAGCGGGGGGGGAGAACCCAGTCAGCCCCAGCATTTT | CAISGGGEPSQPQHF
- | TRBD1 | TRBJ1-4 | TRBV28 | TGTGCCAGCAGTACGACCGGGACAGCAACTAATGAAAAACTGTTTTTT | CASSTTGTATNEKLFF
- | TRBD1 | TRBJ1-1 | TRBV6-6 | TGTGCCAGCAGCTTAGGTCTAGGGGGCATGGCTGAAGCTTTCTTT | CASSLGLGGMAEAFF
- | TRBD2 | TRBJ2-5 | TRBV5-1 | TGCGCCAGCAGCCGCGGGACTAGCGACAAAGAGACCCAGTACTTC | CASSRGTSDKETQYF
- | - | TRBJ2-7 | TRBV23-1 | TGCGCCAGCCCCCAACCCTGGGGTTCGGGGTTCTACGAGCAGTACTTC | CASPQPWGSGFYEQYF
- | TRBD1 | TRBJ2-2 | TRBV18 | TGTGCCAGCTCACCGCCCGGACAGGGACTCACCGGGGAGCTGTTTTTT | CASSPPGQGLTGELFF
- | TRBD1 | TRBJ1-2 | TRBV5-3 | TGTGCCAGAAGCTTGGGTTATAGGGGGCGAATCTATGGCTACACCTTC | CARSLGYRGRIYGYTF
- | - | TRBJ1-3 | TRBV2 | TGTGCCAGCAGAGGGGTGCTTGGGGGAAACACCATATATTTT | CASRGVLGGNTIYF
- | - | TRBJ1-6 | TRBV11-3 | TGTGCCAGCAGCTCAAGAAGGGAGAAGAATTCACCCCTCCACTTT | CASSSRREKNSPLHF
- | - | TRBJ2-5 | TRBV5-1 | TGCGCCAGCAGCACCTCCTACCTCCAAGAGACCCAGTACTTC | CASSTSYLQETQYF
- | - | TRBJ2-1 | TRBV19 | TGTGCCAGTAGACGGGGGAGGACCAACAATGAGCAGTTCTTC | CASRRGRTNNEQFF
- | - | TRBJ1-1 | TRBV4-2 | TGTGCCAGCAGCGTGCGGACACTGAACACTGAAGCTTTCTTT | CASSVRTLNTEAFF
- | - | TRBJ2-7 | TRBV9 | TGTGCCAGCAGCGTTCGGCCAGGCACCTACGAGCAGTACTTC | CASSVRPGTYEQYF